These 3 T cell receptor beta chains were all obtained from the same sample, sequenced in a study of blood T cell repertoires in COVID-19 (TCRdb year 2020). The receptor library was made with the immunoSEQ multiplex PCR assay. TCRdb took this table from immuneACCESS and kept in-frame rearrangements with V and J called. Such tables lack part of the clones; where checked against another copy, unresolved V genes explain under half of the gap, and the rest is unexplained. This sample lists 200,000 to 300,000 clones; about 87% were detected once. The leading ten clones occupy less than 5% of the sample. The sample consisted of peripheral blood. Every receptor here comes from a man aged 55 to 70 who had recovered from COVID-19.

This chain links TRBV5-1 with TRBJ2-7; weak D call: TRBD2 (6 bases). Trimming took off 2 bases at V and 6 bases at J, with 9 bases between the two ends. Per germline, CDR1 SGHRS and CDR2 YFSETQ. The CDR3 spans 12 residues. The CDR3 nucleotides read TGCGCCAGCAGCTTAGGAGGGCCCGAGCAGTACTTC. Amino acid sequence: CASSLGGPEQYF.

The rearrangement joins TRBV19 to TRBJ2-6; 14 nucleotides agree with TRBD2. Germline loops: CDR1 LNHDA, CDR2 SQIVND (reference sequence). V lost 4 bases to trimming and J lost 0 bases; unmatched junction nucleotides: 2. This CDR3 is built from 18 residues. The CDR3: CASSTGLAGASGANVLTF. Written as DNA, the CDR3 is TGTGCCAGTAGTACGGGACTAGCGGGGGCCTCTGGGGCCAACGTCCTGACTTTC. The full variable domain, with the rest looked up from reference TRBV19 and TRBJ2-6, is DGGITQSPKYLFRKEGQNVTLSCEQNLNHDAMYWYRQDPGQGLRLIYYSQIVNDFQKGDIAEGYSVSREKKESFPLTVTSAQKNPTAFYLCASSTGLAGASGANVLTFGAGSRLTVL.

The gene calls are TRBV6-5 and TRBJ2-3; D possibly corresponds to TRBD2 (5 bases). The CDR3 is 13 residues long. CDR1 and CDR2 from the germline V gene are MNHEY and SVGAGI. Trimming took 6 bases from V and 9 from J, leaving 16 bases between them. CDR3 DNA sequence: TGTGCCAGCAGCACAGACCCCCCGGGGACGCAGTATTTT. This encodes CASSTDPPGTQYF.